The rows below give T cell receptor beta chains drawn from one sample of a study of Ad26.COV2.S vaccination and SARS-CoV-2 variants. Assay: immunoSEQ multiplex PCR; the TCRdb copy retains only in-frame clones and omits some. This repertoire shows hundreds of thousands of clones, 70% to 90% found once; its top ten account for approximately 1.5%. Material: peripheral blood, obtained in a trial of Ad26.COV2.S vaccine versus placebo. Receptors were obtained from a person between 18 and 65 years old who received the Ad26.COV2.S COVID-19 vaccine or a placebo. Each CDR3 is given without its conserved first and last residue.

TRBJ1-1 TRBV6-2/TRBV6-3 ASSYYDRNTEAF
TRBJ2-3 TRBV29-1 SGTLGGIQGTQY
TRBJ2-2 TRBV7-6 ASSKLGGTGELF
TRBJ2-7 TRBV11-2 ASSLSQGAPYEQY
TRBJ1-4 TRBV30 AWTQGGEEKLF
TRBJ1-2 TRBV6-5 ASSYSKTGRDGYT
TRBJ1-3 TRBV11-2 ASSLAGSGNTIY
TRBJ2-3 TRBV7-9 ASSLALRPGQNTDTQY
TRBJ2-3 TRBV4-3 ASSGQGAGDTQY
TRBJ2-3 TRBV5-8 ASSVGQGRGTDTQY
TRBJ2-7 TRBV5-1 ASRLTGGESYEQY
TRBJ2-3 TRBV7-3 ASSPLGGSTDTQY